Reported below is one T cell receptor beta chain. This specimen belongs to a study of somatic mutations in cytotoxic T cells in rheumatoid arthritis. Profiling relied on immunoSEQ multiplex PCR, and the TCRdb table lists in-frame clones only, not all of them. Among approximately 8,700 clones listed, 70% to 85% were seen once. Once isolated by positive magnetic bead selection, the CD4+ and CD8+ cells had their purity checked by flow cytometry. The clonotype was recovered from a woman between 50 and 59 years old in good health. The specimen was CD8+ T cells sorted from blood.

The CDR3 region is CASSLETGGLGLYGYTF. The CDR3 region has the DNA TGTGCCAGCAGCTTAGAGACAGGGGGATTGGGCCTCTATGGCTACACCTTC. The chain joins TRBV7-9 to TRBJ1-2; 9 bases line up with TRBD1. The CDR3 consists of 17 residues. CDR1 and CDR2 (germline): SEHNR, FQNEAQ (reference sequence). The trim removed 1 base at V and 4 bases at J, leaving 10 bases unmatched.